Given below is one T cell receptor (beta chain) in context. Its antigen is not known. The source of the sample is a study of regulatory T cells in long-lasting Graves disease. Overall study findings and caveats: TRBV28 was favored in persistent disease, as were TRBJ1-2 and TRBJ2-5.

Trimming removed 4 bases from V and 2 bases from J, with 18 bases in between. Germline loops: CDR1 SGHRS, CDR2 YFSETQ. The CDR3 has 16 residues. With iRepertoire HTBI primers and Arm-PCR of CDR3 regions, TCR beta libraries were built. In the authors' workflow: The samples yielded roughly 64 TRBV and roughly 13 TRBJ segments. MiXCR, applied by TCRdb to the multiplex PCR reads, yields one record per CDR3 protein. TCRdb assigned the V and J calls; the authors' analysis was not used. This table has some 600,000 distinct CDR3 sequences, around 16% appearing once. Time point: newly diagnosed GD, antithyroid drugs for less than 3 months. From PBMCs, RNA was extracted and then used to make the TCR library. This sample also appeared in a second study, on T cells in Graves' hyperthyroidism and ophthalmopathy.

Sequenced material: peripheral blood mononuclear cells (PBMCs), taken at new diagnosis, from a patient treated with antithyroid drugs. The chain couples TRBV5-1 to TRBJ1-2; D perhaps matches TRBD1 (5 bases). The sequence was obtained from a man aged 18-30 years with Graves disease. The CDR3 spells CASSPGGIGVNYGYTF. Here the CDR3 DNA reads TGCGCCAGCAGCCCGGGCGGCATAGGGGTCAACTATGGCTACACCTTC. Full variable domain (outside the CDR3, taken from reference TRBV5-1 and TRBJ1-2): KAGVTQTPRYLIKTRGQQVTLSCSPISGHRSVSWYQQTPGQGLQFLFEYFSETQRNKGNFPGRFSGRQFSNSRSEMNVSTLELGDSALYLCASSPGGIGVNYGYTFGSGTRLTVV.